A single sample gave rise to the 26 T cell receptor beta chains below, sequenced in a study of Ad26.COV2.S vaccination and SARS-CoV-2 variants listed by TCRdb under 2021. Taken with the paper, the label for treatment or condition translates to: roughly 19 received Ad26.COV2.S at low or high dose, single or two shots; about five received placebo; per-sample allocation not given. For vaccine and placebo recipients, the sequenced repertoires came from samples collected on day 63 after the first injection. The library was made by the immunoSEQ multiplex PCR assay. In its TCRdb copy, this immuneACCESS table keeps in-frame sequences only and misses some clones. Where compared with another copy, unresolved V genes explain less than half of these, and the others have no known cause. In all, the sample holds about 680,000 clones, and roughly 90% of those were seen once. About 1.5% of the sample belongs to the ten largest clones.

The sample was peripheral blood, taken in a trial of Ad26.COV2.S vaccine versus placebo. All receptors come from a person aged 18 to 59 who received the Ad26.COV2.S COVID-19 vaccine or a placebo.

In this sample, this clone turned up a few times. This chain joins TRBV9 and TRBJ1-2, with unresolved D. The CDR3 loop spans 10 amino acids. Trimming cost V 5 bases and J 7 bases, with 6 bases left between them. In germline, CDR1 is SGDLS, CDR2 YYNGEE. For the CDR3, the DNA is TGTGCCAGCAGGGGGTTTGGCTACACCTTC. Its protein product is CASRGFGYTF.

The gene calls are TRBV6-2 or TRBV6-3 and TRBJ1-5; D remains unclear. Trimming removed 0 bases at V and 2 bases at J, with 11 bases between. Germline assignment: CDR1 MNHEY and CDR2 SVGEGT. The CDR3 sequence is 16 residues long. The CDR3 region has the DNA TGTGCCAGCAGTTACTCTGATTCTGGGGGCAATCAGCCCCAGCATTTT. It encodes CASSYSDSGGNQPQHF.

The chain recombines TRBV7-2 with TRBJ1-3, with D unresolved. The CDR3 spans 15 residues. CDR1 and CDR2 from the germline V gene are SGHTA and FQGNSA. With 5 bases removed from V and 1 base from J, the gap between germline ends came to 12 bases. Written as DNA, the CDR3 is TGTGCCAGCAGCACCACTTCGGTGTCTGGAAACACCATATATTTT. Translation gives CASSTTSVSGNTIYF.

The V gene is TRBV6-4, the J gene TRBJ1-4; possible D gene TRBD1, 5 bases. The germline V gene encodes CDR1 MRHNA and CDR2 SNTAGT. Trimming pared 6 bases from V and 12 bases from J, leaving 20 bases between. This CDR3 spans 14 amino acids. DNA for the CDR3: TGTGCCAGCAGACGGGACTCCTGGACGGGCGAACTGTTTTTT. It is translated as CASRRDSWTGELFF.

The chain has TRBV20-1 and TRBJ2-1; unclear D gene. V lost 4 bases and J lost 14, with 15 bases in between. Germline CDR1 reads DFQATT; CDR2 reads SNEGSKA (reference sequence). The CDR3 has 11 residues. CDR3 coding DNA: TGCAGTGCTACCCGGACGCACCAGGAGTTCTTC. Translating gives CSATRTHQEFF.

CDR3 in DNA: TGTGCCACCAGTGCTCCGGGACAGGGGAACACTGAAGCTTTCTTT. Amino acid sequence: CATSAPGQGNTEAFF. The rearrangement joins TRBV24-1 to TRBJ1-1; 9 positions agree with TRBD1. This CDR3 has 15 residues. V shed 5 bases and J 1 base; nucleotides not matched to a gene: 4. The germline V gene encodes CDR1 KGHDR and CDR2 SFDVKD.

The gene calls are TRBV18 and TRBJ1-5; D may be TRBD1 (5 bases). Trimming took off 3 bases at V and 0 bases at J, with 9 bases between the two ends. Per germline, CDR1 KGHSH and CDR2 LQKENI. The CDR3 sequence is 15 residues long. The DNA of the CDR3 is TGTGCCAGCTCACCGGGGGGTATTAGCAATCAGCCCCAGCATTTT. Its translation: CASSPGGISNQPQHF.

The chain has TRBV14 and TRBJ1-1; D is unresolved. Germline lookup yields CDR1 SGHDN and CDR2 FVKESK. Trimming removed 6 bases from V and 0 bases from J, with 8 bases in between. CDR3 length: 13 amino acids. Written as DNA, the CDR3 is TGTGCCAGCAGACCTACCATGAACACTGAAGCTTTCTTT. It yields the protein CASRPTMNTEAFF. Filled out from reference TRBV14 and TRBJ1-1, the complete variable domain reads EAGVTQFPSHSVIEKGQTVTLRCDPISGHDNLYWYRRVMGKEIKFLLHFVKESKQDESGMPNNRFLAERTGGTYSTLKVQPAELEDSGVYFCASRPTMNTEAFFGQGTRLTVV.

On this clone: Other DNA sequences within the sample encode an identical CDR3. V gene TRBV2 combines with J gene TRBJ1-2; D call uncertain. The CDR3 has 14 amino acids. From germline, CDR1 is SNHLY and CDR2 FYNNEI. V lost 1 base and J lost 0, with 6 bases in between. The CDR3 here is CASSEGRANYGYTF. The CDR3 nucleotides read TGTGCCAGCAGTGAAGGCCGAGCTAACTATGGCTACACCTTC.

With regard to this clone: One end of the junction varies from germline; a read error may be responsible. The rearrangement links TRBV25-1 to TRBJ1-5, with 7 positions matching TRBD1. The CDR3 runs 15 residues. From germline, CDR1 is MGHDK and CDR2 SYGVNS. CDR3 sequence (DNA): TGTGCCAACAGTGAAGGGGGCGGTAGCAATCAGCCCCAGCATTTT. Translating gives CANSEGGGSNQPQHF. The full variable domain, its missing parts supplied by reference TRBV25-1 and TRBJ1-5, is EADIYQTPRYLVIGTGKKITLECSQTMGHDKMYWYQQDPGMELHLIHYSYGVNSTEKGDLSSESTVSRIRTEHFPLTLESARPSHTSQYLCANSEGGGSNQPQHFGDGTRLSIL.

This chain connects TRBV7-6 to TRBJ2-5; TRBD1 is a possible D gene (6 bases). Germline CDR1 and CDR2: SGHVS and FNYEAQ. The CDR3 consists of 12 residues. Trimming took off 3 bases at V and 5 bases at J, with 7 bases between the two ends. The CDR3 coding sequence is TGTGCCAGCAGCTTGCAGGGGGAGACCCAGTACTTC. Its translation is CASSLQGETQYF.

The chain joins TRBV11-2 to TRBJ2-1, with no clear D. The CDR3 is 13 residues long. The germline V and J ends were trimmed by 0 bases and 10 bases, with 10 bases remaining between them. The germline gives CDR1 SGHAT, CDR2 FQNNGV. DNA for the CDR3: TGTGCCAGCAGCTTAGATCAAATGGTGGAGCAGTTCTTC. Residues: CASSLDQMVEQFF.

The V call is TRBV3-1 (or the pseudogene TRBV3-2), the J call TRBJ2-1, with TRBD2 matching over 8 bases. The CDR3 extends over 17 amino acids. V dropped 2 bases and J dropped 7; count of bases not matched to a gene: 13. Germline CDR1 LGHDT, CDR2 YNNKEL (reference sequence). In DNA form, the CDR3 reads TGTGCCAGCAGCCAACTTTGGGCGGGGGGCCCTACGAATGAGCAGTTCTTC. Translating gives CASSQLWAGGPTNEQFF.

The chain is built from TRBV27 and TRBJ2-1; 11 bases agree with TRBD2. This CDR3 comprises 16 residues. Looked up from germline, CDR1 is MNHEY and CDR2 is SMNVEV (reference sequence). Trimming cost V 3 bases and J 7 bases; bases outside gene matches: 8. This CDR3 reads CASSFISGGAGNEQFF. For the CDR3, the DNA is TGTGCCAGCAGTTTCATTAGCGGGGGGGCTGGGAATGAGCAGTTCTTC.

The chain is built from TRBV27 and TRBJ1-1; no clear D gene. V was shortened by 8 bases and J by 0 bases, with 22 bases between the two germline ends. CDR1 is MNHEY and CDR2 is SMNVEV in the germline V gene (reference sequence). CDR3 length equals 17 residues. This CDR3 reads CASPKGGLGLMNTEAFF. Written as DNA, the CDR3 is TGTGCCAGCCCGAAGGGAGGATTAGGGCTGATGAACACTGAAGCTTTCTTT.

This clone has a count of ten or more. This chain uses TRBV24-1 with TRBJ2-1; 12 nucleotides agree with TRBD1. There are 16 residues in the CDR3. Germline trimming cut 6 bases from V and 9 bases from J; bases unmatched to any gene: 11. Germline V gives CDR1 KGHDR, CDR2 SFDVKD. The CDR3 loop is CATSSRGGTGGTEQFF. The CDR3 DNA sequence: TGTGCCACCAGTTCCCGTGGTGGGACAGGGGGCACTGAGCAGTTCTTC.

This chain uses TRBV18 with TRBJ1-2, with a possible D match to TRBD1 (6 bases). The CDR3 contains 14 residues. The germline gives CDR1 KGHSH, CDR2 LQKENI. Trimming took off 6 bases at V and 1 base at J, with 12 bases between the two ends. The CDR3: CASSPDSFNYGYTF. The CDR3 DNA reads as TGTGCCAGCTCGCCGGACAGCTTTAACTATGGCTACACCTTC. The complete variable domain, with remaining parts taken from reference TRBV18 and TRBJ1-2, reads NAGVMQNPRHLVRRRGQEARLRCSPMKGHSHVYWYRQLPEEGLKFMVYLQKENIIDESGMPKERFSAEFPKEGPSILRIQQVVRGDSAAYFCASSPDSFNYGYTFGSGTRLTVV.

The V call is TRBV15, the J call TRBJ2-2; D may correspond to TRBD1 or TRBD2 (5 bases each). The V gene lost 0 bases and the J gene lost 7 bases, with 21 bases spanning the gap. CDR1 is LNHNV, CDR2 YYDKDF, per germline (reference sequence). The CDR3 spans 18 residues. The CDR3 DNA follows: TGTGCCACCAGCAGAGATTTTTCGGGGCAGGGAAGGAACGGGGAGCTGTTTTTT. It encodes CATSRDFSGQGRNGELFF.

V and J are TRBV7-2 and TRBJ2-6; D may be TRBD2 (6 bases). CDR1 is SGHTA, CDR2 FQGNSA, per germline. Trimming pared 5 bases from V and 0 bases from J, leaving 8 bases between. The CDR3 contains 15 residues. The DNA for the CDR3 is TGTGCCAGCAGCCCGGGAGTCTCTGGGGCCAACGTCCTGACTTTC. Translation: CASSPGVSGANVLTF.

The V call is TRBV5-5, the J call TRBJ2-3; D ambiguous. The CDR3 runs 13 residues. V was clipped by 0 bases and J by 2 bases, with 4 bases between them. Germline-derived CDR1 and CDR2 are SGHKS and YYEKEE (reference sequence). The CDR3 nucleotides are TGTGCCAGCAGCTTGGTCTTCACAGATACGCAGTATTTT. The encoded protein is CASSLVFTDTQYF. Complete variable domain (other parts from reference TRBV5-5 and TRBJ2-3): DAGVTQSPTHLIKTRGQQVTLRCSPISGHKSVSWYQQVLGQGPQFIFQYYEKEERGRGNFPDRFSARQFPNYSSELNVNALLLGDSALYLCASSLVFTDTQYFGPGTRLTVL.

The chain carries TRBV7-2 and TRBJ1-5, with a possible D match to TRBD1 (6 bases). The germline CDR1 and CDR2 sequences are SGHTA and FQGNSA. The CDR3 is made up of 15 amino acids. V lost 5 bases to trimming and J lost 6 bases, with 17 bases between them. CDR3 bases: TGTGCCAGCAGCCCCCAAGGGGGAATGGGTCAGCCCCAGCATTTT. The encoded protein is CASSPQGGMGQPQHF.

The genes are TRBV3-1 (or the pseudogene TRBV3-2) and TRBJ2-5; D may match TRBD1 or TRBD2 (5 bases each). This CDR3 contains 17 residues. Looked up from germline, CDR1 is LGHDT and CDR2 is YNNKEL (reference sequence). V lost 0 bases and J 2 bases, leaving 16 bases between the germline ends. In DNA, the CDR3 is TGTGCCAGCAGCCAAGAAGGTGGGACCAGCAAACAAGAGACCCAGTACTTC. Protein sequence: CASSQEGGTSKQETQYF.

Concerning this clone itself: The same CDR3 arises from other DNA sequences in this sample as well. The CDR3 region has the DNA TGCGCCAGCAGCGCGCAGGAGACCCAGTACTTC. Protein: CASSAQETQYF. The chain uses TRBV5-1 and TRBJ2-5; D not resolved. There are 11 residues in the CDR3. The germline CDR1 and CDR2 sequences are SGHRS and YFSETQ. Between the trimmed V and J ends, which lost 4 bases and 5 bases, there was a span of 6 bases.

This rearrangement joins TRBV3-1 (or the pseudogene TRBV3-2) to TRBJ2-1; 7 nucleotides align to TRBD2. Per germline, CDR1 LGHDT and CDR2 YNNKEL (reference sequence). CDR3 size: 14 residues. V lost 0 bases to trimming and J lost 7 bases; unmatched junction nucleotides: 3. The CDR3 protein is CASSQDWTSNEQFF. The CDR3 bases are TGTGCCAGCAGCCAAGATTGGACTAGTAATGAGCAGTTCTTC.

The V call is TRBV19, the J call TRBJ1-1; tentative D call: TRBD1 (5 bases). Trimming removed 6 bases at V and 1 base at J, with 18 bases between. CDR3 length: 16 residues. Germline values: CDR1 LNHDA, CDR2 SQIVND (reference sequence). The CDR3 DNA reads TGTGCCAGTAGGCGCCGGCAGGGAAAAAAGAACACTGAAGCTTTCTTT. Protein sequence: CASRRRQGKKNTEAFF.

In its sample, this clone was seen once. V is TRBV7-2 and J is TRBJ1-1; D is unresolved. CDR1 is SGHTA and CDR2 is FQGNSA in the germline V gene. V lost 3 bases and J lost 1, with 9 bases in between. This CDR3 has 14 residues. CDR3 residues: CASSFGGENTEAFF. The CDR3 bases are TGTGCCAGCAGCTTCGGCGGGGAGAACACTGAAGCTTTCTTT.